This TCR beta chain was recorded in a study of T-cell memory formation after mild COVID-19. At the level of the study: TCR clustering was largely donor specific.

V dropped 3 bases and J dropped 3 bases, with 9 bases sitting between them. The CDR3 extends over 13 amino acids. In germline, CDR1 is SGHRS, CDR2 YFSETQ. This clonotype was counted ten times or more. What it binds is unknown. General study results and limits: Proof of SARS-CoV-2 specificity was absent for the second-wave clones that crested on day 37.

TCRdb re-called the 5' RACE reads through MiXCR, storing one row per CDR3 protein. The repertoire holds just over 350,000 distinct CDR3 sequences, 14% seen once, with approximately 20% in the top ten. The TCR comes from a young man who had mild COVID-19 (a few samples of this study predate the infection). Cell type and time point are not known. The specimen sequenced was PBMCs or a T cell subset sorted from them (not recorded which). The V gene is TRBV5-1, the J gene TRBJ2-5; D possibly uses TRBD1 or TRBD2 (5 bases each). CDR3: CASSSLGEETQYF. The DNA for the CDR3 is TGCGCCAGCAGCTCTTTGGGGGAAGAGACCCAGTACTTC.